The present T cell receptor (beta chain) was sequenced within a study of control samples from healthy donors and cancer patients. TCRdb's copy holds only in-frame clones and misses some; the assay was immunoSEQ multiplex PCR. This table holds 60,000 or so clones, 88% found once. Germline CDR1 reads SEHNR; CDR2 reads FQNEAQ (reference sequence). The V and J ends lost 4 bases and 7 bases respectively, with 10 bases between them. The CDR3 spans 12 residues. This clonotype was obtained from a man between 50 and 59 years old in good health. The sequenced material came from blood. This rearrangement joins TRBV7-9 to TRBJ1-1; D uncertain. The CDR3 region is CASSYSWFEAFF. The CDR3 nucleotides are TGTGCCAGCAGCTACTCGTGGTTTGAAGCTTTCTTT.